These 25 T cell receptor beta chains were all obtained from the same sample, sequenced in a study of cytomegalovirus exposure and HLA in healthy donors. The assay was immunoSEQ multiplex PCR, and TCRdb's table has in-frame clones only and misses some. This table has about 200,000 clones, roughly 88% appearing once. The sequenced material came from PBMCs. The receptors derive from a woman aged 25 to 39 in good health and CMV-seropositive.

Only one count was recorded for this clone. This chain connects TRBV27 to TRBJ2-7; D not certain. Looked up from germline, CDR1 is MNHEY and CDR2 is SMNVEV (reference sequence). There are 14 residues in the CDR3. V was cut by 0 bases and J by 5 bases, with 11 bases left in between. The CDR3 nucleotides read TGTGCCAGCAGTTTATCGATCCCCCGGGACGAGCAGTACTTC. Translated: CASSLSIPRDEQYF.

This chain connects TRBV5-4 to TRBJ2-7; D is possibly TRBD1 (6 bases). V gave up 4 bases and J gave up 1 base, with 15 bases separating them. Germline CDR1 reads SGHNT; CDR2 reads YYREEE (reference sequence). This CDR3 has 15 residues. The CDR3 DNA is TGTGCCAGCAGCGCACGGGCGACAGGATCCTACGAGCAGTACTTC. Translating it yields CASSARATGSYEQYF.

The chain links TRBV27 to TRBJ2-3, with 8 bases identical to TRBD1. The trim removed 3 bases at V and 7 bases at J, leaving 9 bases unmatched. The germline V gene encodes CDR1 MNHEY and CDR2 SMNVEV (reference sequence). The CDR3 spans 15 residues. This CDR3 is CASSFQGASTYTQYF. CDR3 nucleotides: TGTGCCAGCAGTTTCCAGGGGGCGTCCACCTATACGCAGTATTTT.

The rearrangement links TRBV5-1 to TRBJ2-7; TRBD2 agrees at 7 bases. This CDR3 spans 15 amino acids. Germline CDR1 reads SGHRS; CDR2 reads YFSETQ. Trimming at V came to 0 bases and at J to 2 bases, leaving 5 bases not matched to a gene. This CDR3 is CASSLEGGRAYEQYF. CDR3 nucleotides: TGCGCCAGCAGCTTGGAGGGCGGGAGAGCCTACGAGCAGTACTTC.

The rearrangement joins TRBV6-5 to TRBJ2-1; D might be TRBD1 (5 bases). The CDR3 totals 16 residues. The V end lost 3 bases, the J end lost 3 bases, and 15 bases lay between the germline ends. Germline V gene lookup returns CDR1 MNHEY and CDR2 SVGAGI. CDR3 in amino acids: CASSYLDSSFYNEQFF. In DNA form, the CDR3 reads TGTGCCAGCAGTTATCTCGACAGTAGCTTCTACAATGAGCAGTTCTTC.

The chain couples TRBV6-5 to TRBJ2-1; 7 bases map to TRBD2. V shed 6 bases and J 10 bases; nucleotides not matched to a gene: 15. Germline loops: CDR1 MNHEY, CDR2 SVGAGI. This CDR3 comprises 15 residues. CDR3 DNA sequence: TGTGCCAGCAGCCCCCGGGGAAGCGGGACCTCCGAGCAGTTCTTC. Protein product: CASSPRGSGTSEQFF.

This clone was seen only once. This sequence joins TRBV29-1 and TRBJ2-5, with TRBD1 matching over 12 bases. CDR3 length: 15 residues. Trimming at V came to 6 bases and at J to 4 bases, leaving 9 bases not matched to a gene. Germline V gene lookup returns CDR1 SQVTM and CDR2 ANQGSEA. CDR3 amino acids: CSVTPRDRGRETQYF. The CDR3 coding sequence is TGCAGCGTGACTCCACGGGACAGGGGGCGAGAGACCCAGTACTTC.

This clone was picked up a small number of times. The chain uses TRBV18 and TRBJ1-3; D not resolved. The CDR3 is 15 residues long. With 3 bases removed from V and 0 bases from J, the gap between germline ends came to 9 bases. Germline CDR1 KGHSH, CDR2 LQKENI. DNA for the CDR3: TGTGCCAGCTCACCGACGGGTGTCTCTGGAAACACCATATATTTT. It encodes CASSPTGVSGNTIYF. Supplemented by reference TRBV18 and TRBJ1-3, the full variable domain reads NAGVMQNPRHLVRRRGQEARLRCSPMKGHSHVYWYRQLPEEGLKFMVYLQKENIIDESGMPKERFSAEFPKEGPSILRIQQVVRGDSAAYFCASSPTGVSGNTIYFGEGSWLTVV.

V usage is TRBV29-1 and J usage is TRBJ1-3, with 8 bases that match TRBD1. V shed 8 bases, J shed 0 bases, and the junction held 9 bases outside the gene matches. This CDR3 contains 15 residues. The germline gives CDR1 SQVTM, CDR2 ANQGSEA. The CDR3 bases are TGCAGCTCTGCAGGGGGCCCTAACTCTGGAAACACCATATATTTT. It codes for CSSAGGPNSGNTIYF.

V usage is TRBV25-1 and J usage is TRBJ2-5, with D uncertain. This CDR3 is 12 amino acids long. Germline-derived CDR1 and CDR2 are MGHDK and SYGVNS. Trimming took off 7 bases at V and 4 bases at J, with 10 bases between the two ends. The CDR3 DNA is TGTGCCAGCACGTATCTCGGAGAGACCCAGTACTTC. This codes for CASTYLGETQYF.

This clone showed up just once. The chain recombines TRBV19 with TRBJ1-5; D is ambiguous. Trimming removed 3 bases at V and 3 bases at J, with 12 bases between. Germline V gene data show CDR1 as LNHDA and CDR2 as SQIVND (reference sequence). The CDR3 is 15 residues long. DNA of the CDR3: TGTGCCAGTAGTATTGGCACAGCCTTCAATCAGCCCCAGCATTTT. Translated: CASSIGTAFNQPQHF.

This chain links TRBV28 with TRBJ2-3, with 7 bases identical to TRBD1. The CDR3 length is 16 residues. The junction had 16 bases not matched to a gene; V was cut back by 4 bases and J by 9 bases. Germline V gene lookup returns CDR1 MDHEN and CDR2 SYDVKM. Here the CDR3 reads CASSSPDRERTGTQYF. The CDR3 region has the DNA TGTGCCAGCAGTTCACCCGACAGGGAACGAACAGGCACGCAGTATTTT.

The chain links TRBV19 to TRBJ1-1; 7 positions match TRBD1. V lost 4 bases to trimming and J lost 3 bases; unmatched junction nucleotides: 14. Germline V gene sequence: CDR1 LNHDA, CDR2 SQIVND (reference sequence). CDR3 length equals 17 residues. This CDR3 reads CASSTRTPTGLHTEAFF. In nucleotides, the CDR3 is TGTGCCAGTAGTACCCGTACCCCGACAGGGTTACACACTGAAGCTTTCTTT.

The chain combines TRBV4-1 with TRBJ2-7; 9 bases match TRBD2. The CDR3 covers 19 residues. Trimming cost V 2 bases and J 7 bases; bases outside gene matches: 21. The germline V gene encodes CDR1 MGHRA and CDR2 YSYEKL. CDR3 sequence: CASSQTLGGTAGGPREQYF. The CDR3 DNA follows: TGCGCCAGCAGCCAAACTCTGGGAGGTACTGCGGGAGGGCCTCGAGAGCAGTACTTC.

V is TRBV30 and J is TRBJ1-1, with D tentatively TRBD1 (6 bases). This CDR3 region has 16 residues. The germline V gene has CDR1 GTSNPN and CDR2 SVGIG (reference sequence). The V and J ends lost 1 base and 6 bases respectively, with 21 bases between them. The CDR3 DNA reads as TGTGCCTGGAGTGCTCGACAGGAAGCCTTCCTGGCTGAAGCTTTCTTT. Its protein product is CAWSARQEAFLAEAFF.

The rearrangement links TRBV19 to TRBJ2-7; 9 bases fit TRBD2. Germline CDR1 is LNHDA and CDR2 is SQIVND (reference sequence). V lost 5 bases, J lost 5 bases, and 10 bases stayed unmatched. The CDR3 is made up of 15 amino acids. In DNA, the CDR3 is TGTGCCAGTAGTGCCCCTCGCGGGAGGGCGGACGAGCAGTACTTC. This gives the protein CASSAPRGRADEQYF.

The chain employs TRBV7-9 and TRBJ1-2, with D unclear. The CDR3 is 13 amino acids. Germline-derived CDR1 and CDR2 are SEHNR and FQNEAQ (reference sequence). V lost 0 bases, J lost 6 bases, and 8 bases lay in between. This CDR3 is CASSLAGGDGYTF. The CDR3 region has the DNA TGTGCCAGCAGCTTAGCGGGTGGAGATGGCTACACCTTC. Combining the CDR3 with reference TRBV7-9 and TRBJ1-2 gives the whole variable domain DTGVSQNPRHKITKRGQNVTFRCDPISEHNRLYWYRQTLGQGPEFLTYFQNEAQLEKSRLLSDRFSAERPKGSFSTLEIQRTEQGDSAMYLCASSLAGGDGYTFGSGTRLTVV.

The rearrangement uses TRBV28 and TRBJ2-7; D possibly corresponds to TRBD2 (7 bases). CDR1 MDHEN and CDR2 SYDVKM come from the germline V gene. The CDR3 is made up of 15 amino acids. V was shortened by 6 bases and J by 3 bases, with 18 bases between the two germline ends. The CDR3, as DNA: TGTGCCAGCAGCGCACCGGGGGCGGGAGACTACGAGCAGTACTTC. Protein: CASSAPGAGDYEQYF.

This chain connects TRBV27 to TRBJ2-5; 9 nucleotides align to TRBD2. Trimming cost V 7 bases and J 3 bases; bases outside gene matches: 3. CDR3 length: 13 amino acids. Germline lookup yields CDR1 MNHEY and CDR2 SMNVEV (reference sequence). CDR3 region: CASTTSGKETQYF. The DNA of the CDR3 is TGTGCCAGCACGACTAGCGGTAAAGAGACCCAGTACTTC.

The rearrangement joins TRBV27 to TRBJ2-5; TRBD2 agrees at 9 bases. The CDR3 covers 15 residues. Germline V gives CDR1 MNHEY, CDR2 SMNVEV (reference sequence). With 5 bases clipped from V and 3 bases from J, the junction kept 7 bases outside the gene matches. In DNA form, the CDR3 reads TGTGCCAGCAGTGTTAGCGGGAGCCCCAAAGAGACCCAGTACTTC. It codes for CASSVSGSPKETQYF.

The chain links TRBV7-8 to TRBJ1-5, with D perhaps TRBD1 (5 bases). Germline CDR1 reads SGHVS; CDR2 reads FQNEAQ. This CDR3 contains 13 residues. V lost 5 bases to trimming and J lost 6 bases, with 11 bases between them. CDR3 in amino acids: CASSVQGFQPQHF. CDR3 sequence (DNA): TGTGCCAGCAGCGTGCAGGGTTTTCAGCCCCAGCATTTT.

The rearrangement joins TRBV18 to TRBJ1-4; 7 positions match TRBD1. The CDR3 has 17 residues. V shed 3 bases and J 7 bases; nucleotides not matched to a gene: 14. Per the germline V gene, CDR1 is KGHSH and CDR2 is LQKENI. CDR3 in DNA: TGTGCCAGCTCACCTTTAGACCGACAGGGCCTCAGTGAAAAACTGTTTTTT. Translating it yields CASSPLDRQGLSEKLFF.

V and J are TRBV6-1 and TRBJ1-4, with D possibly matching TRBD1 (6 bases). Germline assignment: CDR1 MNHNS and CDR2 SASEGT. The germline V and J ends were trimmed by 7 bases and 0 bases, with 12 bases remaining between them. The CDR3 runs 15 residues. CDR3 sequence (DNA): TGTGCCAGCACCGGACAGACCGCAACTAATGAAAAACTGTTTTTT. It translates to CASTGQTATNEKLFF.

The DNA of the CDR3 is TGTGCCAGCAGCTTAGGGACAGCCGGAAACACCATATATTTT. Protein product: CASSLGTAGNTIYF. V gene TRBV13 combines with J gene TRBJ1-3; possible D gene TRBD1, 5 bases. Trimming took 0 bases from V and 4 from J, leaving 7 bases between them. The germline V gene has CDR1 PRHDT and CDR2 FYEKMQ (reference sequence). The CDR3 runs 14 residues.

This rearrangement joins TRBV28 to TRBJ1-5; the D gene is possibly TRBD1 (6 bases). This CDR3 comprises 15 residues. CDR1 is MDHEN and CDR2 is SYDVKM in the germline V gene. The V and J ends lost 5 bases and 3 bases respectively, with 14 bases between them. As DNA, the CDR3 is TGTGCCAGCAGTCCGAGCGGGGGCTCCAATCAGCCCCAGCATTTT. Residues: CASSPSGGSNQPQHF.